This T cell receptor beta chain was retrieved from a study of OX40 agonist ivuxolimab in advanced cancers. Turning to the overall study: The costimulatory receptor OX40 (CD134) was targeted by ivuxolimab, a fully human IgG2 agonistic monoclonal antibody. Intravenous ivuxolimab was administered to patients every 2 weeks at six dose levels: 0.01, 0.1, 0.3, 1.5, 3 and 10 mg/kg. Patients were allowed to have had prior anti-PD-1, anti-PD-L1 or anti-CTLA-4 therapy, and approximately 37% of the dose-escalation patients had been treated with checkpoint inhibitors. Partial responses were achieved by three dose-escalation patients, of whom one had hepatocellular carcinoma and two had cutaneous melanoma. Of the roughly 54 dose-escalation patients, hepatocellular carcinoma was present in around 20, melanoma in approximately 15, renal cell carcinoma in 9 and head and neck cancer in 9. In the dose-escalation cohort, approximately 80% of patients were male, and the mean age was 60 years with a range of about 23 to 79. The paper covers the monotherapy dose-escalation part of the phase I ivuxolimab trial, which included N of about 50 patients. Peripheral TCRbeta sequencing aimed to test whether ivuxolimab altered TCR sequence diversity and caused clonal T-cell expansion. Study-wide findings and limitations: Low levels of normalized T-cell clonal expansion were also shown by some nonresponding patients. Clonal expansion of both CD4+ and CD8+ blood T cells was observed from baseline to week 6 at doses 0.1 to 3.0 mg/kg. Antigen specificity was not determined for the clonally expanded peripheral T cells. After ivuxolimab, expanded clones were on average more numerous among CD8+ T cells than among CD4+ T cells. In partial responders in the 0.1-3.0 mg/kg groups, normalized peripheral clonal expansion was found to be among the lowest, especially among CD8+ T cells.

Genomic DNA was isolated from the sorted cells so that the TCRbeta CDR3 region could be sequenced. The immunoSEQ Assay was used to sequence the TCRbeta CDR3 regions. TCRdb retrieved this table from immuneACCESS and kept in-frame rearrangements only. Not all clones are present; in checked studies, unresolved V genes account for under half, and no reason is known for the remainder. The sample table shows approximately 76,000 clones, and more than 85% are seen once. The ten largest clones capture under 8% of the sample. About this clone: Its cognate antigen has yet to be identified. No quality values exist for individual bases; no much larger clone is one base distant.

V loses 5 bases, J loses 1 base, and the germline ends lie 20 bases apart. The germline V gene (reference sequence) gives CDR1 as MNHEY and CDR2 as SMNVEV. The CDR3 spans 17 residues, from the cysteine through the phenylalanine. The retained sequence is limited to the CDR3, 51 bases, with the frame set at the first base. The trial excluded patients who had a history of autoimmune disease or who were on systemic immunosuppression. Peripheral blood for TCR sequencing was collected from all dose cohorts at baseline, on cycle 4 day 1, and on cycle 7 day 1. The samples were drawn from a first-in-human, open-label, multicenter phase I dose-escalation trial of ivuxolimab. Adults with locally advanced or metastatic head and neck squamous cell, hepatocellular, melanoma or renal cell carcinoma were enrolled in the trial. Before TCR sequencing, CD4+ T cells and CD8+ T cells from peripheral blood were sorted into separate populations.

The material sequenced was CD4+ or CD8+ T cells sorted from blood, taken in a trial of the OX40 agonist ivuxolimab. The source of this sequence is an adult with an advanced solid tumor such as melanoma, head and neck, liver or kidney cancer. The V and J segments used are TRBV27 and TRBJ1-2, and TRBD1 may be the D gene, going by 6 matching bases. The nucleotide sequence reads as follows: TGTGCCAGCAGTACGACAGGAACTTATCCCGATAACTATGGCTACACCTTC. It specifies CASSTTGTYPDNYGYTF.